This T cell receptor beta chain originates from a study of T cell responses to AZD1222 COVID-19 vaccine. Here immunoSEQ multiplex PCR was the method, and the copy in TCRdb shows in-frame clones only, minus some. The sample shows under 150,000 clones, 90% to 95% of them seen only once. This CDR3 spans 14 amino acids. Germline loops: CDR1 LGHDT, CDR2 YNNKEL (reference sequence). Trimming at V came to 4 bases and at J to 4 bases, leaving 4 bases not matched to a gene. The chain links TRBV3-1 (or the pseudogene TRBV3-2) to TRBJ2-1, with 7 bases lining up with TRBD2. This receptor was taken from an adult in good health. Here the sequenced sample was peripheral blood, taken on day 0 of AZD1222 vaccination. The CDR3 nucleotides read TGTGCCAGCAGCCGGGCTAGCGGATACAATGAGCAGTTCTTC. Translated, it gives CASSRASGYNEQFF.